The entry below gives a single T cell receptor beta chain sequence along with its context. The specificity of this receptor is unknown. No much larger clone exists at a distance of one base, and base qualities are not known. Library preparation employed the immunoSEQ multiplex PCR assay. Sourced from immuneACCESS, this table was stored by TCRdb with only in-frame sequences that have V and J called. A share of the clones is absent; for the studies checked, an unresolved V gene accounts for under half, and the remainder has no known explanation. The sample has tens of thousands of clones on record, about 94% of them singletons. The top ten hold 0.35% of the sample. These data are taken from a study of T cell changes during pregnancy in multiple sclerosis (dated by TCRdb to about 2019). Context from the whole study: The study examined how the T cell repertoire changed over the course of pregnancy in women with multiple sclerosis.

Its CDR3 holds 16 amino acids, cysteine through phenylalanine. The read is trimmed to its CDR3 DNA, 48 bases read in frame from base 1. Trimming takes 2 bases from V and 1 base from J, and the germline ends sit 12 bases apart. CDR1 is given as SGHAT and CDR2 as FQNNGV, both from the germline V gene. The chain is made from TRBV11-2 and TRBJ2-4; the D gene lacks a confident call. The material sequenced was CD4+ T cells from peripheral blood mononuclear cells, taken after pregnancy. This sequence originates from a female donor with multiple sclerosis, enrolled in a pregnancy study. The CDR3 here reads CASSLRLDVAKNIQYF. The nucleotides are TGTGCCAGCAGCTTACGACTGGATGTGGCCAAAAACATTCAGTACTTC.